This T cell receptor beta chain comes out of a study of T cell responses to AZD1222 COVID-19 vaccine (dated by TCRdb to the early 2020s). For the study in its entirety: A total of 240 or so trial participants underwent TCR sequencing, of whom roughly 210 had received two doses of AZD1222 and around 25 had received two doses of the MenACWY control vaccine. Trial participants were enrolled into age subgroups of 18-55, 56-69 and 70-plus years, which contained about 160, 30 and 59 TCR-sequenced participants, respectively.

About this clone itself: This receptor's antigen is unknown. The record has no base qualities; no much larger clone is one base away.

This sample's time point label indicates: about 28 days (+/-7) after the second vaccine dose. AZD1222 recipients whose second dose came at about 4 weeks and those whose second dose came at about 12 weeks were combined into one group, since spike-specific TCR depth and breadth did not differ between the two schedules. Vaccinee samples came from UK trials COV001 and COV002, including a single-blind randomized controlled phase 2/3 trial of AZD1222 (ChAdOx1 nCoV-19) in healthy adults. For TCRbeta chain sequencing, PBMC samples were collected from trial participants at day 0 and at day 28 after the second dose. General findings and caveats noted by the study authors: In the small 56-69-year group, the increase in depth fell short of significance, most likely because of low power. No day 14 peak-response samples were available, so repertoires were characterized only after the peak T cell response. Vaccine-associated CD4 TCRs spanned the whole spike protein, with dominant responses in regions 160-218 and 743-854. A significant rise in spike-specific TCR breadth and depth was observed after two AZD1222 doses relative to day 0 and relative to MenACWY recipients. Epitopes outside the regions mutated in the B.1.351 and B.1.1.7 variants were reportedly recognized by nearly half of the unique spike-specific TCRs. Only five to seven AZD1222 recipients were SARS-CoV-2 seropositive at baseline, limiting conclusions about previously exposed vaccinees. Participants were mostly white British and included more females than males, and it was suggested by the authors that clonal diversity may have been underestimated.

The CDR3 regions of human TCRbeta chains were subjected to immunosequencing. In the original analysis: TCRs in the repertoires were compared against a reference library of SARS-CoV-2-specific TCRs that had been generated with the MIRA antigen-specificity platform. Breadth was defined as the fraction of unique TCRs that were SARS-CoV-2-associated, and depth was defined as the fraction of total T cells that were SARS-CoV-2-associated. Using the MIRA data, each spike-specific TCR was mapped to the spike region that the TCR reacts to and placed in a CD4 or CD8 class. Log10-transformed breadth and depth values were compared by one-way ANOVA with Sidak's multiple comparisons tests. TCRdb limited this immuneACCESS table to in-frame rearrangements with V and J called. A share of clones is missing; checked studies link under half to unresolved V genes, and the rest is unexplained. For V, J and clone size, that table is used; D and trimming come from the DNA. In this sample the table shows about 120,000 clones, about 91% of which occur a single time. The ten top clones hold roughly 1.5% of the sample.

The CDR3, from cysteine to phenylalanine, totals 15 residues. Only the CDR3 region is kept as DNA, spanning 45 bases read in frame from base 1. V is cut back by 4 bases and J by 3 bases, with 6 bases in the junction unmatched. From a lookup of the germline V gene, CDR1 and CDR2 are MDHEN and SYDVKM. The sample consisted of peripheral blood, taken 28 days after the second AZD1222 dose. This chain joins TRBV28 to TRBJ2-3, and 8 bases in between align with TRBD2. The receptor was derived from an adult who received the AZD1222 COVID-19 vaccine. The CDR3 region: CASSCRGRSTDTQYF. The nucleotide sequence reads TGTGCCAGCAGTTGCCGCGGGAGGTCGACAGATACGCAGTATTTT.